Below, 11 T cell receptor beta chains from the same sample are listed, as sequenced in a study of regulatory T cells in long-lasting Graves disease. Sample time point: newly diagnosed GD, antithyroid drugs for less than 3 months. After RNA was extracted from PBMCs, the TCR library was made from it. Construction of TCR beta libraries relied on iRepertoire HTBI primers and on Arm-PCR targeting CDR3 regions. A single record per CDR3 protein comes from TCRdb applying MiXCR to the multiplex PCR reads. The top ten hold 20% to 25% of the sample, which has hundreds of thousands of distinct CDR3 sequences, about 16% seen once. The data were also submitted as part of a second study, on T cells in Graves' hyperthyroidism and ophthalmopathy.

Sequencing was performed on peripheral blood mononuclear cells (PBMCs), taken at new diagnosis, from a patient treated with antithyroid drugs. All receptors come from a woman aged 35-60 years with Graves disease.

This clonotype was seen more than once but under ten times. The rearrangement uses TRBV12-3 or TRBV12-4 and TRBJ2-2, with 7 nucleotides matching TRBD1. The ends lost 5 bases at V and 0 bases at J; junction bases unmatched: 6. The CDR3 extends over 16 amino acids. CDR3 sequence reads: CASSPRDRSNTGELFF. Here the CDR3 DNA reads TGTGCCAGCAGTCCCCGGGACAGATCGAACACCGGGGAGCTGTTTTTT.

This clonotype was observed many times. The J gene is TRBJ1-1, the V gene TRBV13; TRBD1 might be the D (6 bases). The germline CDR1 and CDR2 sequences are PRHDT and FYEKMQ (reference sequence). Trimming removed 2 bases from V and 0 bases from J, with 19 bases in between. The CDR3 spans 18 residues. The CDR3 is CASSLQYRLDRLNTEAFF. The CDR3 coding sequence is TGTGCCAGCAGCTTACAGTACCGATTGGACAGATTGAACACTGAAGCTTTCTTT. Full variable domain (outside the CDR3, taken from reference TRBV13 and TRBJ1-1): AAGVIQSPRHLIKEKRETATLKCYPIPRHDTVYWYQQGPGQDPQFLISFYEKMQSDKGSIPDRFSAQQFSDYHSELNMSSLELGDSALYFCASSLQYRLDRLNTEAFFGQGTRLTVV.

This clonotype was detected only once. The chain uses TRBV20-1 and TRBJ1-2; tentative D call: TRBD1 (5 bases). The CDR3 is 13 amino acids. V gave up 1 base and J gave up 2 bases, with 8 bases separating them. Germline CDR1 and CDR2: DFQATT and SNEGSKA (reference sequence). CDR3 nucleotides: TGCAGTGCTAGAGCTGGGGACAACTATGGCTACACCTTC. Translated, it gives CSARAGDNYGYTF.

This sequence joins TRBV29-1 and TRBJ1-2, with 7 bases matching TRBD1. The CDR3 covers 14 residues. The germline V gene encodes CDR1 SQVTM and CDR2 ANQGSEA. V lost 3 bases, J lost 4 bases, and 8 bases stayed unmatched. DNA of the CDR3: TGCAGCGTTGAGGGACAGCCAAACTCCTATGGCTACACCTTC. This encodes CSVEGQPNSYGYTF.

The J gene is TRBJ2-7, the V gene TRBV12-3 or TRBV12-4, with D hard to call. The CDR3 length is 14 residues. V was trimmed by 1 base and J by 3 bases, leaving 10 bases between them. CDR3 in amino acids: CASSLGDSGYEQYF. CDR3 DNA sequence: TGTGCCAGCAGTTTAGGGGATTCCGGCTACGAGCAGTACTTC.

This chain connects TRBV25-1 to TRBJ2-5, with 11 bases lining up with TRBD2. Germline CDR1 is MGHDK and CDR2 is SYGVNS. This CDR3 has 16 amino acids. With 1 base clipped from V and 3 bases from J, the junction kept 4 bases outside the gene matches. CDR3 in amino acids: CASSESGTSGKETQYF. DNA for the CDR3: TGTGCCAGCAGTGAATCTGGGACTAGCGGAAAAGAGACCCAGTACTTC.

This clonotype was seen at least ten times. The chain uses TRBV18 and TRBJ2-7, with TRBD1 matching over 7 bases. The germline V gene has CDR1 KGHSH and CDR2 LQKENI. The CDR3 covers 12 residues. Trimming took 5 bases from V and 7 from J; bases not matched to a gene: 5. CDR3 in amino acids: CASSTGTEEQYF. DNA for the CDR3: TGTGCCAGCTCAACGGGGACAGAAGAGCAGTACTTC.

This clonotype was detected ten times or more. The CDR3 is CASSRREDYEQYF. In nucleotides, the CDR3 is TGTGCCAGCAGCCGCCGGGAAGACTACGAGCAGTACTTC. The chain is built from TRBV27 and TRBJ2-7; tentatively, D is TRBD2 (5 bases). CDR1 and CDR2 (germline): MNHEY, SMNVEV (reference sequence). The length of the CDR3 is 13 residues. V was pared by 6 bases and J by 3 bases, with 12 bases between.

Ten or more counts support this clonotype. In nucleotides, the CDR3 is TGCGCCAGCAGCTTGTATCCGAACATGAACACTGAAGCTTTCTTT. This translates into CASSLYPNMNTEAFF. The chain is built from TRBV5-1 and TRBJ1-1; the D is unclear. The CDR3 has 15 amino acids. The V end was cut by 1 base, the J end by 0 bases, with 10 bases between. From germline, CDR1 is SGHRS and CDR2 YFSETQ.

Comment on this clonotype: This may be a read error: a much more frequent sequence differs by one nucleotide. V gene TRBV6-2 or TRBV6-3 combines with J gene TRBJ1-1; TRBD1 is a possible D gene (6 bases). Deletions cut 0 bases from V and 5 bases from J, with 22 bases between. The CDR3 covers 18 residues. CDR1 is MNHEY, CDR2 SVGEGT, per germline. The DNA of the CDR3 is TGTGCCAGCAGTTACTCGAGGAGGTGGCAACAGGGTCGTACTGAAGCTTTCTTT. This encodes CASSYSRRWQQGRTEAFF.

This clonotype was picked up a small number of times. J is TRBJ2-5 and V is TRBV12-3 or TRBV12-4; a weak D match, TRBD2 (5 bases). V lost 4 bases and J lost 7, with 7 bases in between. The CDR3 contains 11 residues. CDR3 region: CASSSGMTQYF. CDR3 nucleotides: TGTGCCAGCAGTTCGGGGATGACCCAGTACTTC.